This record covers a single T cell receptor (beta chain). Its antigen is undetermined. The sample comes from a study of vaccination effects on CD4 cells after COVID-19. Study-wide results and caveats: In the late period after vaccination, infection- and vaccine-induced clones contracted markedly.

Sequencing in the ViraFEST assay came after antigen-specific CD4+ T cells had been expanded with viral peptide pools, which were used to stimulate PBMC. At the end of about 10 days of culture, CD4+ T cells were isolated. Sometime from March through December 2020, the person acquired a SARS-CoV-2 infection that PCR confirmed. Generated by immunoSEQ multiplex PCR, the TCRdb table keeps only in-frame clones and is missing some. The repertoire holds under 60,000 clones, 76% seen once, with 5.5% in the top ten. The CDR3 is made up of 14 amino acids. The germline V gene has CDR1 WNHNN and CDR2 SYGVQD (reference sequence). After removal of 8 bases from V and 2 bases from J, the junction contained 6 bases not matched to a gene.

The J gene is TRBJ2-7, the V gene TRBV10-1, with 10 bases fitting TRBD2. This TCR derives from a human donor who had a prior SARS-CoV-2 infection. Source: CD4+ T cells from PBMCs cultured with HIV peptides, taken before COVID-19 vaccination. Documented subset: HIV-1 Nef peptide pool negative control/reference culture. The CDR3 loop is CASARLAGAYEQYF. CDR3 nucleotide sequence: TGCGCCAGCGCCCGGCTAGCGGGAGCCTACGAGCAGTACTTC.